This section outlines one T cell receptor (beta chain) sequence together with its context. Its antigen is unknown. The sample holds no much larger clone one base away, and base qualities are not on file. This sample was taken from a study of control samples from healthy donors and cancer patients (dated by TCRdb to 2019 to 2021). V is clipped by 1 base and J by 1 base, and the sequence between their germline boundaries is 7 bases long. The CDR3 sequence holds 14 residues, the cysteine and phenylalanine included. The entry retains the CDR3 DNA only, 42 bases that are in frame from base 1. CDR1 and CDR2, looked up from the germline V gene, are SGHDT and YYEEEE. Library preparation used the immunoSEQ multiplex PCR assay. TCRdb carries this immuneACCESS record with in-frame sequences only. Its versions omit some clonotypes, under half of them owing to an unresolved V gene in the studies checked, with the rest unexplained. The sample yields roughly 120,000 clones; about 91% were counted once. Jointly, the top ten make up less than 3.5% of the sample.

The sample taken for sequencing was blood. This chain joins TRBV5-6 to TRBJ2-3; there is no confident call for the D gene. The TCR sequence derives from a middle-aged man in good health. The sequence in DNA is TGTGCCAGCAGCTTGTCCGGAGGCACAGATACGCAGTATTTT. Translated, it gives CASSLSGGTDTQYF.